A selection of T cell receptor beta chains follows, all from one sample in a study of T cell changes during pregnancy in multiple sclerosis. Data came from immunoSEQ multiplex PCR; TCRdb stores just in-frame clones and leaves some out. The table shows roughly 35,000 clones, with 90% occurring only once. The material was CD8+ T cells from peripheral blood mononuclear cells, obtained in the first trimester of pregnancy. The receptors derive from a female donor with multiple sclerosis, enrolled in a pregnancy study. CDR3s include the opening cysteine and the closing phenylalanine or tryptophan. The order of the fields is J gene, CDR3 length, V gene, D gene, clone size, CDR3 DNA, CDR3 protein. D genes are given only for firm matches. Clone size appears in some rows only: once, few, many, or a class for an expanded clone.

J gene: TRBJ2-1
CDR3 length: 15
V gene: TRBV4-1
D gene: TRBD1
clone size: -
CDR3 DNA: TGCGCCAGCAGCCCGGTTGGGGCAGGGGGATATGAGCAGTTCTTC
CDR3 protein: CASSPVGAGGYEQFF

J gene: TRBJ1-5
CDR3 length: 15
V gene: TRBV28
D gene: -
clone size: -
CDR3 DNA: TGTGCCAGCAGCCCGATGGCAGGAAGCAATCAGCCCCAGCATTTT
CDR3 protein: CASSPMAGSNQPQHF

J gene: TRBJ2-5
CDR3 length: 14
V gene: TRBV28
D gene: TRBD1
clone size: -
CDR3 DNA: TGTGCCAGCAGTTTAGACACAGGGGGGGAGACCCAGTACTTC
CDR3 protein: CASSLDTGGETQYF

J gene: TRBJ2-3
CDR3 length: 14
V gene: TRBV27
D gene: -
clone size: -
CDR3 DNA: TGTGCCAGCAGTTTAAACGGAGGCACAGATACGCAGTATTTT
CDR3 protein: CASSLNGGTDTQYF

J gene: TRBJ2-3
CDR3 length: 16
V gene: TRBV28
D gene: -
clone size: -
CDR3 DNA: TGTGCCAGCAGTTTAGGACTCCGGGGGACGGCAGATACGCAGTATTTT
CDR3 protein: CASSLGLRGTADTQYF

J gene: TRBJ2-7
CDR3 length: 14
V gene: TRBV4-2
D gene: TRBD1
clone size: -
CDR3 DNA: TGTGCCAGCAGCCAAGAGGACAGGGTCCACGAGCAGTACTTC
CDR3 protein: CASSQEDRVHEQYF

J gene: TRBJ2-1
CDR3 length: 15
V gene: TRBV28
D gene: -
clone size: once
CDR3 DNA: TGTGCCAGCACGCTAGCAAAGAGCTCCTACAATGAGCAGTTCTTC
CDR3 protein: CASTLAKSSYNEQFF

J gene: TRBJ2-7
CDR3 length: 16
V gene: TRBV4-2
D gene: TRBD1
clone size: -
CDR3 DNA: TGTGCCAGCAGCCAAGTCAGGACAGGGGGTTACTACGAGCAGTACTTC
CDR3 protein: CASSQVRTGGYYEQYF

J gene: TRBJ1-2
CDR3 length: 14
V gene: TRBV19
D gene: -
clone size: -
CDR3 DNA: TGTGCCAGTACCCAGACAGGATTTAACTATGGCTACACCTTC
CDR3 protein: CASTQTGFNYGYTF

J gene: TRBJ2-5
CDR3 length: 15
V gene: TRBV7-7
D gene: -
clone size: -
CDR3 DNA: TGTGCTAGCAGCCTCAAGACAGTGCTCCAAGAGACCCAGTACTTC
CDR3 protein: CASSLKTVLQETQYF

J gene: TRBJ1-1
CDR3 length: 14
V gene: TRBV2
D gene: -
clone size: -
CDR3 DNA: TGTGCCAGCAGTGAATTGGCAGGGAACACTGAAGCTTTCTTT
CDR3 protein: CASSELAGNTEAFF

J gene: TRBJ1-5
CDR3 length: 12
V gene: TRBV6-6
D gene: -
clone size: many
CDR3 DNA: TGTGCCAGCAGCCAGGACAATCAGCCCCAGCATTTT
CDR3 protein: CASSQDNQPQHF

J gene: TRBJ1-3
CDR3 length: 15
V gene: TRBV9
D gene: -
clone size: -
CDR3 DNA: TGTGCCAGCAGCGGGGACATCATGGGAGGAAACACCATATATTTT
CDR3 protein: CASSGDIMGGNTIYF

J gene: TRBJ2-5
CDR3 length: 16
V gene: TRBV28
D gene: TRBD1
clone size: -
CDR3 DNA: TGTGCCAGCAGTTCCGGGACAGGGCACAGACAAGAGACCCAGTACTTC
CDR3 protein: CASSSGTGHRQETQYF

J gene: TRBJ2-3
CDR3 length: 15
V gene: TRBV7-9
D gene: TRBD2
clone size: -
CDR3 DNA: TGTGCCAGCAGCCCGCCGGGGACTACCACAGATACGCAGTATTTT
CDR3 protein: CASSPPGTTTDTQYF

J gene: TRBJ2-7
CDR3 length: 20
V gene: TRBV9
D gene: -
clone size: -
CDR3 DNA: TGTGCCAGCAGCGTAGCTGGCTCGCCCTGGAACTATCTTACCCCATACGAGCAGTACTTC
CDR3 protein: CASSVAGSPWNYLTPYEQYF

J gene: TRBJ2-7
CDR3 length: 14
V gene: TRBV30
D gene: TRBD1
clone size: -
CDR3 DNA: TGTGCCTGGGCACCGGGACAGGGACTCCACGAGCAGTACTTC
CDR3 protein: CAWAPGQGLHEQYF

J gene: TRBJ2-3
CDR3 length: 16
V gene: TRBV6-4
D gene: TRBD1
clone size: -
CDR3 DNA: TGTGCCAGCAGTAGACCTCCGGGACAGGGTACAGATACGCAGTATTTT
CDR3 protein: CASSRPPGQGTDTQYF

J gene: TRBJ2-5
CDR3 length: 13
V gene: TRBV29-1
D gene: TRBD2
clone size: -
CDR3 DNA: TGCAGCGTCGAGACTAGCGCACAAGAGACCCAGTACTTC
CDR3 protein: CSVETSAQETQYF

J gene: TRBJ2-1
CDR3 length: 16
V gene: TRBV27
D gene: TRBD1
clone size: -
CDR3 DNA: TGTGCCAGCAGCCTTACCTGGGACAGGGCGTACAATGAGCAGTTCTTC
CDR3 protein: CASSLTWDRAYNEQFF

J gene: TRBJ1-5
CDR3 length: 14
V gene: TRBV4-1
D gene: -
clone size: -
CDR3 DNA: TGCGCCAGCAGCATAGAGGGAAACGGGCGGCCCCAGCATTTT
CDR3 protein: CASSIEGNGRPQHF

J gene: TRBJ1-2
CDR3 length: 14
V gene: TRBV7-9
D gene: -
clone size: -
CDR3 DNA: TGTGCCAGCAGCTCAAGTCAAACTCACTATGGCTACACCTTC
CDR3 protein: CASSSSQTHYGYTF

J gene: TRBJ2-7
CDR3 length: 15
V gene: TRBV19
D gene: TRBD2
clone size: -
CDR3 DNA: TGTGCCAGTAGTATTCTAAGCGGGGGGTCCTACGAGCAGTACTTC
CDR3 protein: CASSILSGGSYEQYF

J gene: TRBJ2-3
CDR3 length: 17
V gene: TRBV10-3
D gene: TRBD1
clone size: -
CDR3 DNA: TGTGCCATCAGTGAGCCGTTACCGGGACAGGGGACAGATACGCAGTATTTT
CDR3 protein: CAISEPLPGQGTDTQYF

J gene: TRBJ2-7
CDR3 length: 13
V gene: TRBV25-1
D gene: -
clone size: -
CDR3 DNA: TGTGCCAGCAGTGAATTAACAACCTACGAGCAGTACTTC
CDR3 protein: CASSELTTYEQYF

J gene: TRBJ1-1
CDR3 length: 14
V gene: TRBV27
D gene: -
clone size: -
CDR3 DNA: TGTGCCAGCAGTTTTACGTCCCAGGCCACTGAAGCTTTCTTT
CDR3 protein: CASSFTSQATEAFF

J gene: TRBJ2-1
CDR3 length: 15
V gene: TRBV23-1
D gene: -
clone size: -
CDR3 DNA: TGCGCCAGCACCCAGGGGGGTTGGTCCTACAATGAGCAGTTCTTC
CDR3 protein: CASTQGGWSYNEQFF

J gene: TRBJ2-1
CDR3 length: 17
V gene: TRBV14
D gene: -
clone size: once
CDR3 DNA: TGTGCCAGCAGCCAAGTAGGTGGGACTCTCTCCTACAATGAGCAGTTCTTC
CDR3 protein: CASSQVGGTLSYNEQFF

J gene: TRBJ2-7
CDR3 length: 14
V gene: TRBV19
D gene: -
clone size: once
CDR3 DNA: TGTGCCACCCTCGGAGGGCCGTCCGACCACGAGCAGTACTTC
CDR3 protein: CATLGGPSDHEQYF

J gene: TRBJ2-2
CDR3 length: 12
V gene: TRBV14
D gene: -
clone size: -
CDR3 DNA: TGTGCCAGCAGCCCAAGGGGCCGGGAGCTGTTTTTT
CDR3 protein: CASSPRGRELFF

J gene: TRBJ2-2
CDR3 length: 15
V gene: TRBV7-9
D gene: TRBD1
clone size: few
CDR3 DNA: TGTGCCAGCAGCTTACGACAGGGGGAGGCCGGGGAGCTGTTTTTT
CDR3 protein: CASSLRQGEAGELFF

J gene: TRBJ2-1
CDR3 length: 12
V gene: TRBV4-1
D gene: -
clone size: -
CDR3 DNA: TGCGCCAGCAGCCTAGGGGGTAATGAGCAGTTCTTC
CDR3 protein: CASSLGGNEQFF

J gene: TRBJ1-2
CDR3 length: 15
V gene: TRBV10-2
D gene: TRBD1
clone size: -
CDR3 DNA: TGCGCCAGCGGGCGAGACAGGGGAGGTGTACGTGGCTACACCTTC
CDR3 protein: CASGRDRGGVRGYTF

J gene: TRBJ1-1
CDR3 length: 11
V gene: TRBV5-5
D gene: TRBD1
clone size: -
CDR3 DNA: TGTGCCAGCAGCGCGGACAGGGTGACTTTCTTT
CDR3 protein: CASSADRVTFF

J gene: TRBJ2-2
CDR3 length: 14
V gene: TRBV5-1
D gene: -
clone size: -
CDR3 DNA: TGCGCCAGCAATGGGGGGGCGTTTGCCGGGGAGCTGTTTTTT
CDR3 protein: CASNGGAFAGELFF

J gene: TRBJ2-1
CDR3 length: 14
V gene: TRBV19
D gene: -
clone size: -
CDR3 DNA: TGTGCCAGTAGTATTCAGGGTACCTACAATGAGCAGTTCTTC
CDR3 protein: CASSIQGTYNEQFF

J gene: TRBJ1-3
CDR3 length: 15
V gene: TRBV15
D gene: -
clone size: -
CDR3 DNA: TGTGCCACCAGACCCGACAGCCTCTCTGGAAACACCATATATTTT
CDR3 protein: CATRPDSLSGNTIYF